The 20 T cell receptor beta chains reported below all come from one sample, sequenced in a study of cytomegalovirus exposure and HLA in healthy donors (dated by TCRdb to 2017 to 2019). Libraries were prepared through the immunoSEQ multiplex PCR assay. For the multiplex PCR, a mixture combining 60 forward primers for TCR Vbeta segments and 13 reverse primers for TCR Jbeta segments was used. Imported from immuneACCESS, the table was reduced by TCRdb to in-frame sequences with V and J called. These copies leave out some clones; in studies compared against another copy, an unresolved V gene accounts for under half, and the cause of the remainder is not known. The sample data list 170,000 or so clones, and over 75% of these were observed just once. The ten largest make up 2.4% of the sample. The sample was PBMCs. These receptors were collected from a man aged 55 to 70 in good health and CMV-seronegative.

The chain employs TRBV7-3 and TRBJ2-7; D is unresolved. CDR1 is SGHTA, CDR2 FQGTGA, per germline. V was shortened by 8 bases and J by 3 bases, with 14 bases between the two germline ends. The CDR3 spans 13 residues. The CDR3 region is CASSPGPNYEQYF. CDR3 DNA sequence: TGTGCCAGCTCACCGGGTCCAAACTACGAGCAGTACTTC.

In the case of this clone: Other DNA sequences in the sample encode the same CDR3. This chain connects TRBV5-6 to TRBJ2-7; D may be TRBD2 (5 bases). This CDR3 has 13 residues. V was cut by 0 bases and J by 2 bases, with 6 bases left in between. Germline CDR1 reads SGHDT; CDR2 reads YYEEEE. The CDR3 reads CASSLGGPYEQYF. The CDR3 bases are TGTGCCAGCAGCTTGGGCGGGCCCTACGAGCAGTACTTC.

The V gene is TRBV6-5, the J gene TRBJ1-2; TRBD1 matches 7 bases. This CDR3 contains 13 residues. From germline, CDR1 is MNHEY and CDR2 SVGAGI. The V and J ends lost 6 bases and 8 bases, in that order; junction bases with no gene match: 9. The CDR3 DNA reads TGTGCCAGCAGCTATGACAGGGTGAGCGGCTACACCTTC. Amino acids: CASSYDRVSGYTF.

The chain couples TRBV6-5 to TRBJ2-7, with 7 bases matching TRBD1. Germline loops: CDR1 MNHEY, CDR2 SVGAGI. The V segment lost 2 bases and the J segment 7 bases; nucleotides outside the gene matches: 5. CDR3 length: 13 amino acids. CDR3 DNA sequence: TGTGCCAGCAGTTACCCGGGACAGCCGGAGCAGTACTTC. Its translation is CASSYPGQPEQYF.

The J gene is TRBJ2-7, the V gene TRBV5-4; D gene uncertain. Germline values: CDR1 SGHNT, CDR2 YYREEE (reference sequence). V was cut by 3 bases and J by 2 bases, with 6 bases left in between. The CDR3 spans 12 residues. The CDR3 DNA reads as TGTGCCAGCAGCTCTTATCCCTACGAGCAGTACTTC. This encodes CASSSYPYEQYF.

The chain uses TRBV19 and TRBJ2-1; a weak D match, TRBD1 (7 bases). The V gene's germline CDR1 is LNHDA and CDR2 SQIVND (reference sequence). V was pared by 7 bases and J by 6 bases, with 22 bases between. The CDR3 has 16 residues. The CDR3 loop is CASTMRDSDGGNEQFF. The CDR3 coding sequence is TGTGCCAGTACCATGCGGGACAGCGACGGGGGCAATGAGCAGTTCTTC.

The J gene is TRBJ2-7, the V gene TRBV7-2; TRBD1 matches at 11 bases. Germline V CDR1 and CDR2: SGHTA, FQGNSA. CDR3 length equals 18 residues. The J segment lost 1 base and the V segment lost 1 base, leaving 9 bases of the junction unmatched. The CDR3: CASSLVSSGTGGSYEQYF. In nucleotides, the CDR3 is TGTGCCAGCAGCTTAGTCTCATCCGGGACAGGGGGTTCCTACGAGCAGTACTTC.

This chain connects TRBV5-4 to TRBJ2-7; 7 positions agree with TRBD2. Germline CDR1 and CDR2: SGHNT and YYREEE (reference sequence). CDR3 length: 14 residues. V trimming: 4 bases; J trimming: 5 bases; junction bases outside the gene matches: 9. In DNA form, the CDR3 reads TGTGCCAGCAGCGTGCGGGGAGGGTATCACGAGCAGTACTTC. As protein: CASSVRGGYHEQYF.

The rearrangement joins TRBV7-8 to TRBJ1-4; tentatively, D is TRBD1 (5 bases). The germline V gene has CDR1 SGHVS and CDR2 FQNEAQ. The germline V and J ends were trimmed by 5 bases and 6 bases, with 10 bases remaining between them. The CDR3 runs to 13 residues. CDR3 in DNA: TGTGCCAGCAGCCCGACAGAGTATGAAAAACTGTTTTTT. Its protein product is CASSPTEYEKLFF.

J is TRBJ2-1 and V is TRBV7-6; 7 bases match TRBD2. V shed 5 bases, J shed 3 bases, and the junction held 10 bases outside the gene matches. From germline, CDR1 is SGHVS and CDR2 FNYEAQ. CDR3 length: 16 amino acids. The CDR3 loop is CASSLSGASGYNEQFF. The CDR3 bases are TGTGCCAGCAGCCTGAGTGGGGCTAGCGGCTACAATGAGCAGTTCTTC.

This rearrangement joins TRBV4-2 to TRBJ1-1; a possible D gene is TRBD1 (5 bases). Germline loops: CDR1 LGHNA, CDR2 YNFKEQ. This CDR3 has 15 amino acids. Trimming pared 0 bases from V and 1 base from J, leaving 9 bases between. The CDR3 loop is CASSQDWGGNTEAFF. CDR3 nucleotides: TGTGCCAGCAGCCAAGATTGGGGGGGGAACACTGAAGCTTTCTTT.

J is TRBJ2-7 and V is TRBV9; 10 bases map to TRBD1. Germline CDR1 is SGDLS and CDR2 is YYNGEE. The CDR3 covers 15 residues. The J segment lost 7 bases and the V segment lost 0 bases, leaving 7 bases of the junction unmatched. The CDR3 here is CASSVDDRGPREQYF. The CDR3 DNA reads TGTGCCAGCAGCGTAGACGACAGGGGGCCGCGGGAGCAGTACTTC.

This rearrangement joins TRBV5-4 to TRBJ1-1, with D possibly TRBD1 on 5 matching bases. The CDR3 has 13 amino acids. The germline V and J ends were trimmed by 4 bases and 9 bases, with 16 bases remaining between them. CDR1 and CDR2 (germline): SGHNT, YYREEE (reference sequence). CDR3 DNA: TGTGCCAGCAGCCCGCAGGGAAATAGTAAAGCTTTCTTT. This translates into CASSPQGNSKAFF. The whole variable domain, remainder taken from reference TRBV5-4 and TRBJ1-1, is ETGVTQSPTHLIKTRGQQVTLRCSSQSGHNTVSWYQQALGQGPQFIFQYYREEENGRGNFPPRFSGLQFPNYSSELNVNALELDDSALYLCASSPQGNSKAFFGQGTRLTVV.

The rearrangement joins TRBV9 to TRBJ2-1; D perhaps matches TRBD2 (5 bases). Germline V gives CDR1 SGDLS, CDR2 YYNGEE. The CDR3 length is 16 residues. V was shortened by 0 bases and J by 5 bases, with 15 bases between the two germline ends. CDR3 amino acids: CASSVAPAIANNEQFF. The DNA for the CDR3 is TGTGCCAGCAGCGTAGCTCCGGCGATAGCGAACAATGAGCAGTTCTTC.

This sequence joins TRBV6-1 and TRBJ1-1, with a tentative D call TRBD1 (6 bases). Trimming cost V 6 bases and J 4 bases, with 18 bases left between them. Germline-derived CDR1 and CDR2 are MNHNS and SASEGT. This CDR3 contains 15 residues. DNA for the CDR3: TGTGCCAGCAGGACTTTCGGGGGGGGGCCCACTGAAGCTTTCTTT. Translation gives CASRTFGGGPTEAFF.

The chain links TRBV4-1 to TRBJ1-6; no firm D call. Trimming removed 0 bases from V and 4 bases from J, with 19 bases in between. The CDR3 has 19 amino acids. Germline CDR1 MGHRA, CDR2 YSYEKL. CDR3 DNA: TGCGCCAGCAGCCAAGATGGGCAGGTCTTTTATATGTATAATTCACCCCTCCACTTT. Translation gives CASSQDGQVFYMYNSPLHF.

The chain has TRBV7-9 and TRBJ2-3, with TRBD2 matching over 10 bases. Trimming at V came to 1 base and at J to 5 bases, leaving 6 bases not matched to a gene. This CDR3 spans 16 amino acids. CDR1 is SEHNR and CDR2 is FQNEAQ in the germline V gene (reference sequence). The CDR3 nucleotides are TGTGCCAGCAGCTTAGGGCTAGCGGGGGCGAGAGATACGCAGTATTTT. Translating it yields CASSLGLAGARDTQYF.

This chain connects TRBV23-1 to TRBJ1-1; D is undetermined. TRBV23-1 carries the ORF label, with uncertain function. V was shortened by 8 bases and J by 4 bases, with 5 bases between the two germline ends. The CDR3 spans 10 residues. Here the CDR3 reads CASGATEAFF. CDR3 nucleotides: TGCGCCAGCGGAGCCACTGAAGCTTTCTTT.

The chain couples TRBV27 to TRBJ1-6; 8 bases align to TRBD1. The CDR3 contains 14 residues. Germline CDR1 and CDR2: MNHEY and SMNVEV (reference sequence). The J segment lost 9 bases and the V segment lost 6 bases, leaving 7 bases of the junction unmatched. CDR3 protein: CASRRQGSGSPLHF. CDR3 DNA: TGTGCCAGCAGGCGACAGGGGAGTGGTTCACCCCTCCACTTT.

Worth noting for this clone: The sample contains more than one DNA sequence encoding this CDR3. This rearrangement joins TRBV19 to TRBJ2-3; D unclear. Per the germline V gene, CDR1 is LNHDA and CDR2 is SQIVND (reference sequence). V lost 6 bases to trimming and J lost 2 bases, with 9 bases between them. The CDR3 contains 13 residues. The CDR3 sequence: CASRRENTDTQYF. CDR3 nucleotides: TGTGCCAGTAGGAGAGAGAACACAGATACGCAGTATTTT.